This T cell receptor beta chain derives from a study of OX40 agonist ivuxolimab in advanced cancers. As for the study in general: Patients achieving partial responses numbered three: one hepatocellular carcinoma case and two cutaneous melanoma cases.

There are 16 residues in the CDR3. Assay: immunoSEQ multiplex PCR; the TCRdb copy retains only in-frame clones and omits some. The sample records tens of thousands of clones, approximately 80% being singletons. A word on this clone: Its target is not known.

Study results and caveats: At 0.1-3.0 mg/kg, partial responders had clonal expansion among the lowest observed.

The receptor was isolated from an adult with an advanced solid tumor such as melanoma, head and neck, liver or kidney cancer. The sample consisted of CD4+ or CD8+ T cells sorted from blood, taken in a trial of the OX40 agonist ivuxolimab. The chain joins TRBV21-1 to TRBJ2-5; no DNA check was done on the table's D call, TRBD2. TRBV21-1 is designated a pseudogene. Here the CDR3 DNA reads TGTGCCAGCAGCGCCCCCCCACGGGGAAGACAAGAGACCCAGTACTTC. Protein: CASSAPPRGRQETQYF.